This T cell receptor beta chain emerged from a study of shared clonotypes between healthy human individuals. Division of CD4+ cells produced a CD45RA+ naive subset and a CD45RA-negative memory subset. Regarding this clone: Its antigen is undetermined. The same CDR3 is also encoded by other DNA sequences in this sample.

The deep-level immunoSEQ assay was used. The repertoire was sequenced with immunoSEQ multiplex PCR; TCRdb's copy has only in-frame clones and lacks some. The table includes millions of clones, 90% to 95% detected once. Regarding the study as a whole: At large depth, rarefaction still showed sorted-subset sequencing to be incomplete.

This TCR came from a man aged 18 to 29 in good health. Source material: naive CD4+ T cells sorted from blood. Subset described: CD45RA+ positively selected.

The CDR3 region has the DNA TGTGCCAGCAGTTACTCGGCAGGCTTGAACACTGAAGCTTTCTTT. It yields the protein CASSYSAGLNTEAFF. The chain joins TRBV6-6 to TRBJ1-1; D uncertain. Germline-derived CDR1 and CDR2 are MNHNY and SVGAGI (reference sequence). V dropped 0 bases and J dropped 0 bases, with 8 bases sitting between them. This CDR3 is 15 amino acids long.